These 22 T cell receptor beta chains were all obtained from the same sample, sequenced in a study of regulatory T cells in long-lasting Graves disease. Arm-PCR with iRepertoire HTBI primers amplified the CDR3 regions for these TCR beta libraries. One entry per CDR3 protein results from TCRdb running MiXCR on the multiplex PCR reads. In the table there are fewer than 400,000 distinct CDR3 sequences, 20% of which are singletons. As to time point: persistent/refractory GD, antithyroid drugs over 5 years with positive TRAb. Construction of the TCR library relied on RNA isolated from PBMCs. Sequencing was performed on peripheral blood mononuclear cells (PBMCs), taken when the disease was refractory, from a patient treated with antithyroid drugs. Source of these receptors: a female donor with Graves disease.

The V and J genes are TRBV27 and TRBJ2-3; D possibly corresponds to TRBD1 (5 bases). The CDR3 is 14 amino acids. Trimming shortened V by 2 bases and J by 4 bases, and 10 bases separated the two germline ends. Germline lookup yields CDR1 MNHEY and CDR2 SMNVEV (reference sequence). The CDR3 sequence is CASSLRQTSDTQYF. For the CDR3, the DNA is TGTGCCAGCAGTTTAAGACAGACCTCAGATACGCAGTATTTT.

This clonotype was seen only a few times. The chain employs TRBV7-9 and TRBJ2-7; D not resolved. Germline V lookup: CDR1 SEHNR, CDR2 FQNEAQ (reference sequence). This CDR3 spans 11 amino acids. The V and J ends lost 5 bases and 7 bases respectively, with 9 bases between them. CDR3 bases: TGTGCCAGCAGCGCAATAGGGGAGCAGTACTTC. This gives the protein CASSAIGEQYF.

This clonotype turned up a few times. The chain combines TRBV27 with TRBJ1-2, with D perhaps TRBD1 (5 bases). Per the germline V gene, CDR1 is MNHEY and CDR2 is SMNVEV (reference sequence). Trimming took 2 bases from V and 4 from J, leaving 14 bases between them. The CDR3 is 15 residues long. CDR3 nucleotides: TGTGCCAGCAGTTTAGTTGGGGGTAGTAGCTATGGCTACACCTTC. Translated: CASSLVGGSSYGYTF.

The sample holds many counts of this clonotype. The chain recombines TRBV7-2 with TRBJ2-7; D is undetermined. From germline, CDR1 is SGHTA and CDR2 FQGNSA. This CDR3 contains 14 residues. Trimming removed 3 bases at V and 1 base at J, with 10 bases between. This chain's CDR3 is CASSLTLTSYEQYF. The DNA of the CDR3 is TGTGCCAGCAGCTTGACCTTAACGTCCTACGAGCAGTACTTC.

The V call is TRBV4-3, the J call TRBJ2-2; TRBD2 matches at 8 bases. With 3 bases clipped from V and 4 bases from J, the junction kept 7 bases outside the gene matches. There are 16 residues in the CDR3. Germline-derived CDR1 and CDR2 are LGHNA and YSLEER. Here the CDR3 reads CASSHLGLAGTGELFF. CDR3 in DNA: TGCGCCAGCAGCCACCTCGGACTAGCAGGCACCGGGGAGCTGTTTTTT.

Ten or more counts support this clonotype. The rearrangement joins TRBV29-1 to TRBJ1-4; 7 bases are a match to TRBD1. CDR1 and CDR2 (germline): SQVTM, ANQGSEA. After removal of 4 bases from V and 3 bases from J, the junction contained 2 bases not matched to a gene. The CDR3 is 13 residues long. This chain's CDR3 is CSVAGQSNEKLFF. CDR3 nucleotides: TGCAGCGTTGCGGGACAGTCTAATGAAAAACTGTTTTTT.

The J gene is TRBJ2-5, the V gene TRBV12-3 or TRBV12-4; the D gene is possibly TRBD2 (5 bases). CDR3 length: 13 amino acids. V lost 7 bases and J 5 bases, leaving 14 bases between the germline ends. The CDR3 sequence: CASKEEGYETQYF. CDR3 DNA sequence: TGTGCCAGCAAGGAGGAAGGGTATGAGACCCAGTACTTC.

This clonotype was seen at least ten times. This sequence joins TRBV6-1 and TRBJ2-5, with 13 bases lining up with TRBD2. Germline values: CDR1 MNHNS, CDR2 SASEGT. This CDR3 contains 13 residues. The junction had 3 bases not matched to a gene; V was cut back by 7 bases and J by 7 bases. CDR3 sequence reads: CASILAGGGTQYF. CDR3 coding DNA: TGTGCCAGCATACTAGCGGGAGGGGGGACCCAGTACTTC.

The sample holds a few counts of this clonotype. The chain is built from TRBV13 and TRBJ2-5; unclear D gene. Deletions cut 0 bases from V and 1 base from J, with 12 bases between. The V gene's germline CDR1 is PRHDT and CDR2 FYEKMQ (reference sequence). The CDR3 is 16 amino acids. CDR3 protein: CASSLGAKRLQETQYF. DNA for the CDR3: TGTGCCAGCAGCTTAGGGGCGAAACGTCTCCAAGAGACCCAGTACTTC.

This clonotype has a count of ten or more. The rearrangement uses TRBV11-2 and TRBJ2-7; the match to TRBD1 covers 8 bases. Germline V lookup: CDR1 SGHAT, CDR2 FQNNGV. Trimming cost V 5 bases and J 3 bases; bases outside gene matches: 9. There are 15 residues in the CDR3. CDR3 bases: TGTGCCAGCAGCCTGACAGGGGCGGACCTCTACGAGCAGTACTTC. This translates into CASSLTGADLYEQYF.

This clonotype was detected ten times or more. The rearrangement joins TRBV7-2 to TRBJ2-5; D is possibly TRBD1 (6 bases). CDR1 SGHTA and CDR2 FQGNSA come from the germline V gene. Trimming cost V 1 base and J 1 base, with 16 bases left between them. This CDR3 contains 17 residues. CDR3 bases: TGTGCCAGCAGCTTAGTGGGACAACTCAGATCCCAAGAGACCCAGTACTTC. Its translation: CASSLVGQLRSQETQYF.

At least ten counts were recorded for this clonotype. This CDR3 reads CSVTSGSIGTGELFF. The DNA for the CDR3 is TGCAGCGTTACTAGCGGGAGCATTGGCACCGGGGAGCTGTTTTTT. The chain employs TRBV29-1 and TRBJ2-2; 11 bases match TRBD2. The CDR3 runs to 15 residues. The junction had 6 bases not matched to a gene; V was cut back by 5 bases and J by 4 bases. CDR1 SQVTM and CDR2 ANQGSEA come from the germline V gene.

Comment on this clonotype: Being one base from a much bigger clone, this may be a read error. V gene TRBV28 combines with J gene TRBJ2-7, with TRBD2 matching over 7 bases. From germline, CDR1 is MDHEN and CDR2 SYDVKM. With V trimmed by 3 bases and J by 6 bases, 8 bases remained unmatched. The CDR3 covers 14 residues. CDR3 region: CASSLGGSGCEQYF. DNA of the CDR3: TGTGCCAGCAGTTTGGGGGGGAGTGGGTGCGAGCAGTACTTC.

The chain combines TRBV6-2 or TRBV6-3 with TRBJ2-3; 8 bases match TRBD2. This CDR3 has 14 amino acids. The J segment lost 8 bases and the V segment lost 5 bases, leaving 9 bases of the junction unmatched. CDR1 and CDR2 (germline): MNHEY, SVGEGT. CDR3 in amino acids: CASSEASGSLTQYF. The CDR3 DNA follows: TGTGCCAGCAGTGAAGCCAGCGGGAGCCTTACGCAGTATTTT.

This clonotype was detected many times. V usage is TRBV6-2 or TRBV6-3 and J usage is TRBJ2-2; D remains unclear. The CDR3 runs 13 residues. With 8 bases removed from V and 7 bases from J, the gap between germline ends came to 14 bases. The germline gives CDR1 MNHEY, CDR2 SVGEGT. CDR3: CASQRVSGGELFF. CDR3 bases: TGTGCCAGCCAAAGGGTGTCGGGCGGGGAGCTGTTTTTT.

The rearrangement links TRBV6-5 to TRBJ2-7; 12 nucleotides match TRBD2. Looked up from germline, CDR1 is MNHEY and CDR2 is SVGAGI. CDR3 length equals 17 residues. With 4 bases clipped from V and 2 bases from J, the junction kept 9 bases outside the gene matches. CDR3 coding DNA: TGTGCCAGCAGTTCTGGGACTAGCGGGCTACTAACCTACGAGCAGTACTTC. Translation: CASSSGTSGLLTYEQYF.

At least ten counts were recorded for this clonotype. This chain links TRBV20-1 with TRBJ1-1; 7 bases are shared with TRBD1. The CDR3 consists of 14 residues. Germline trimming cut 0 bases from V and 0 bases from J; bases unmatched to any gene: 1. Germline assignment: CDR1 DFQATT and CDR2 SNEGSKA (reference sequence). CDR3 region: CSARETGLNTEAFF. DNA for the CDR3: TGCAGTGCTAGAGAGACAGGGTTGAACACTGAAGCTTTCTTT.

CDR3 in amino acids: CSAPIASTDTQYF. DNA for the CDR3: TGCAGTGCGCCGATTGCTAGCACAGATACGCAGTATTTT. This sequence joins TRBV20-1 and TRBJ2-3; the D is unclear. Per the germline V gene, CDR1 is DFQATT and CDR2 is SNEGSKA (reference sequence). This CDR3 has 13 residues. Trimming took off 6 bases at V and 0 bases at J, with 10 bases between the two ends.

This clonotype was recorded at least ten times. This chain connects TRBV2 to TRBJ1-4; a possible D gene is TRBD1 (5 bases). In germline, CDR1 is SNHLY, CDR2 FYNNEI. Trimming pared 3 bases from V and 6 bases from J, leaving 8 bases between. The CDR3 extends over 13 amino acids. Here the CDR3 reads CASSDRADEKLFF. The CDR3 DNA is TGTGCCAGCAGTGACAGGGCGGATGAAAAACTGTTTTTT.

This clonotype was recorded at least ten times. The chain recombines TRBV24-1 with TRBJ2-5, with 12 nucleotides matching TRBD2. The trim removed 9 bases at V and 5 bases at J, leaving 9 bases unmatched. CDR3 length: 15 amino acids. CDR1 and CDR2 from the germline V gene are KGHDR and SFDVKD. CDR3 protein: CATAETSGSRETQYF. The CDR3 coding sequence is TGTGCCACCGCGGAGACTAGCGGGAGCAGGGAGACCCAGTACTTC.

There are many counts of this clonotype. The gene calls are TRBV7-9 and TRBJ2-7, with D possibly TRBD1 on 7 matching bases. Germline V CDR1 and CDR2: SEHNR, FQNEAQ (reference sequence). V was shortened by 4 bases and J by 3 bases, with 16 bases between the two germline ends. There are 15 residues in the CDR3. The CDR3 loop is CASSSQGGPSYEQYF. The CDR3 DNA reads TGTGCCAGCAGCTCTCAGGGGGGTCCTAGCTACGAGCAGTACTTC.

This clonotype was found a few times. This chain connects TRBV11-2 to TRBJ2-7, with D possibly called TRBD1 or TRBD2 (5 bases each). CDR1 and CDR2 from the germline V gene are SGHAT and FQNNGV. Trimming removed 6 bases from V and 3 bases from J, with 15 bases in between. The CDR3 sequence is 14 residues long. The CDR3 coding sequence is TGTGCCAGCAGGCGAGGGGCCCTGGGCTACGAGCAGTACTTC. Amino acid sequence: CASRRGALGYEQYF.